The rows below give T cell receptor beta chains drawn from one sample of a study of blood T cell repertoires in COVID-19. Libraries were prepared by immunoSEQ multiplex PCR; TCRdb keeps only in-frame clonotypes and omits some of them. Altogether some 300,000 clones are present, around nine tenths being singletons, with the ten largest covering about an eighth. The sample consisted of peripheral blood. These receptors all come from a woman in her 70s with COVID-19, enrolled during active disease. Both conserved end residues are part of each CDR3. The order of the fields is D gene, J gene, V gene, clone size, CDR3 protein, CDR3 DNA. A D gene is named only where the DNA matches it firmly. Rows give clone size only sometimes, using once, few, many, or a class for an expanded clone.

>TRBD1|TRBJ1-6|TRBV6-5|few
CASSSDRGNSPLHF
TGTGCCAGCAGTTCGGACAGGGGTAATTCACCCCTCCACTTT
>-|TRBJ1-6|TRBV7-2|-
CASSLNRVDNSPLHF
TGTGCCAGCAGCTTAAACAGGGTGGATAATTCACCCCTCCACTTT
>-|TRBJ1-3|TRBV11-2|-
CASSFDRLRGNTIYF
TGTGCCAGCAGCTTTGACAGGTTAAGAGGAAACACCATATATTTT
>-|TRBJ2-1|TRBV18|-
CASSPQSGNEQFF
TGTGCCAGCTCACCACAATCGGGTAATGAGCAGTTCTTC
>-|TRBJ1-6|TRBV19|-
CASSTRSNSPLHF
TGTGCCAGTAGTACCCGGTCCAATTCACCCCTCCACTTT
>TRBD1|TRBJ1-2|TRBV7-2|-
CASSVHRGSNGYTF
TGTGCCAGCAGCGTCCACAGGGGGAGTAATGGCTACACCTTC
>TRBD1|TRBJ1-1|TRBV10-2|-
CASSEPGQGNTEAFF
TGCGCCAGCAGTGAGCCAGGACAGGGGAACACTGAAGCTTTCTTT
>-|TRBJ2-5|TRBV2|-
CASSYLRETQYF
TGTGCCAGCAGCTACCTCCGGGAGACCCAGTACTTC
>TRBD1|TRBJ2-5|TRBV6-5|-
CASRPRDRARETQYF
TGTGCCAGCAGACCCCGGGACAGGGCGCGGGAGACCCAGTACTTC
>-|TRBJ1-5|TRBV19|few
CASSRPPGDNQPQHF
TGTGCCAGTAGTAGGCCTCCCGGAGACAATCAGCCCCAGCATTTT
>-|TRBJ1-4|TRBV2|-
CASSVAGDEKLFF
TGTGCCAGCAGTGTGGCGGGGGATGAAAAACTGTTTTTT
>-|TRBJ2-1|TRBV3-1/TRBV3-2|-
CASSPNPTNLNEQFF
TGTGCCAGCAGCCCCAATCCGACTAATTTAAATGAGCAGTTCTTC
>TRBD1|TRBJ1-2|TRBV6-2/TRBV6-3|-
CASSLPGQGNGYTF
TGTGCCAGCAGCCTCCCGGGACAGGGGAATGGCTACACCTTC
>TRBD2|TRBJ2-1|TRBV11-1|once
CASSLGTSGGYNEQFF
TGTGCCAGCAGCTTAGGGACTAGCGGGGGGTACAATGAGCAGTTCTTC
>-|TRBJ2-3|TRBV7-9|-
CASSLTGEATDTQYF
TGTGCCAGCAGCTTAACGGGGGAGGCCACAGATACGCAGTATTTT
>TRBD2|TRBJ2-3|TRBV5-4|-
CASSLSRGGSDTQYF
TGTGCCAGCAGCTTGAGTCGGGGGGGGTCAGATACGCAGTATTTT
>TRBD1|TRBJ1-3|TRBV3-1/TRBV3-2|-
CASSQKGQGGGNTIYF
TGTGCCAGCAGCCAAAAAGGACAGGGAGGTGGAAACACCATATATTTT
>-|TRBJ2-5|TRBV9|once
CASSVGDTQLEGETQYF
TGTGCCAGCAGCGTAGGGGACACTCAACTGGAAGGAGAGACCCAGTACTTC
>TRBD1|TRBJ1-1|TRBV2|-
CASGLSGQGFTEAFF
TGTGCCAGCGGACTATCTGGACAGGGGTTTACTGAAGCTTTCTTT
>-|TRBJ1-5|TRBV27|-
CASSFNRAGSNQPQHF
TGTGCCAGCAGTTTCAACCGGGCAGGGAGCAATCAGCCCCAGCATTTT
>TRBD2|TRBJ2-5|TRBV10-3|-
CAISEFAGGLPETQYF
TGTGCCATCAGTGAATTTGCGGGGGGGCTGCCAGAGACCCAGTACTTC
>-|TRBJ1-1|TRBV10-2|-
CASMEATNTEAFF
TGCGCCAGCATGGAAGCGACGAACACTGAAGCTTTCTTT
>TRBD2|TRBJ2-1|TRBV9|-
CASSVGVGGGAGYNEQFF
TGTGCCAGCAGCGTAGGCGTTGGCGGGGGGGCCGGGTACAATGAGCAGTTCTTC
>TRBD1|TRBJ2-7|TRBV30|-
CAWSVWDRGEDEQYF
TGTGCCTGGAGTGTATGGGACAGGGGTGAGGACGAGCAGTACTTC
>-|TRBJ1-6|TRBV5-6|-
CASSLGTGLNSPLHF
TGTGCCAGCAGCTTGGGAACAGGATTGAATTCACCCCTCCACTTT
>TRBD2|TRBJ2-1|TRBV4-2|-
CASSQGLAAGYEQFF
TGTGCCAGCAGCCAAGGGCTAGCGGCGGGATATGAGCAGTTCTTC
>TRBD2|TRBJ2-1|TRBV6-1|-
CASSDGDYPNEQFF
TGTGCCAGCAGTGATGGGGACTATCCCAATGAGCAGTTCTTC
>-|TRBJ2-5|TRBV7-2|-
CASSGAETQYF
TGTGCCAGCAGCGGGGCGGAGACCCAGTACTTC
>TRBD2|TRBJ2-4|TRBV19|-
CASSMRTSGKNIQYF
TGTGCCAGTAGTATGAGGACTAGCGGGAAAAACATTCAGTACTTC
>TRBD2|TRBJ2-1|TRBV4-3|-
CASSQDGGISGGSSYNEQFF
TGCGCCAGCAGCCAAGATGGGGGCATTAGCGGGGGTAGCTCCTACAATGAGCAGTTCTTC
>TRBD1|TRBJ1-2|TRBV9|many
CASSGGTGDTNYGYTF
TGTGCCAGCAGCGGGGGGACAGGGGATACTAACTATGGCTACACCTTC
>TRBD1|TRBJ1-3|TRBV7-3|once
CASSFGQGAGNTIYF
TGTGCCAGCAGCTTCGGACAGGGGGCTGGAAACACCATATATTTT
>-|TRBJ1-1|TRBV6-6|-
CASSYQGPGGEAFF
TGTGCCAGCAGTTACCAGGGTCCGGGGGGTGAAGCTTTCTTT
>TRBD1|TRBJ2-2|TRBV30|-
CACPVGGQSTGELFF
TGTGCCTGCCCCGTAGGGGGACAGAGCACCGGGGAGCTGTTTTTT
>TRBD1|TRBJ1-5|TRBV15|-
CATSRDAGTVYSNQPQHF
TGTGCCACCAGCAGAGATGCAGGGACAGTCTATAGCAATCAGCCCCAGCATTTT
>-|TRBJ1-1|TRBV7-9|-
CASSLGQIEAFF
TGTGCCAGCAGCTTAGGGCAGATTGAAGCTTTCTTT
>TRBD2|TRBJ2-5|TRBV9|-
CASSPALGGVQETQYF
TGTGCCAGCAGCCCGGCTTTGGGGGGGGTCCAAGAGACCCAGTACTTC
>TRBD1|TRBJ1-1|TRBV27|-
CASSRRQGRDTEAFF
TGTGCCAGCAGCCGCAGACAGGGGCGCGATACTGAAGCTTTCTTT
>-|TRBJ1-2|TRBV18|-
CASSRTVLGNGYTF
TGTGCCAGCTCAAGGACAGTCCTGGGAAATGGCTACACCTTC
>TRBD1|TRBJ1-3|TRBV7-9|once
CASSLYRGPSRGNTIYF
TGTGCCAGCAGCCTTTACAGGGGGCCGTCTAGAGGAAACACCATATATTTT
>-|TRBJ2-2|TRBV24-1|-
CATSDWTTGPGAGELFF
TGTGCCACCAGTGATTGGACGACAGGACCTGGGGCCGGGGAGCTGTTTTTT
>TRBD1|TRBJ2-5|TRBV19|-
CASSTRQGAKETQYF
TGTGCCAGTAGTACCAGACAGGGGGCTAAAGAGACCCAGTACTTC
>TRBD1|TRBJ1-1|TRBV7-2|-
CASSHWGTDTEAFF
TGTGCCAGCAGCCATTGGGGGACAGACACTGAAGCTTTCTTT
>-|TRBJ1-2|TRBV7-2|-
CASSLSTAYGYTF
TGTGCCAGCAGCTTAAGTACAGCCTATGGCTACACCTTC
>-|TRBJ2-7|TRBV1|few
CTSSPPSGTGWAEQYF
TGCACCAGCAGCCCCCCATCCGGGACAGGGTGGGCCGAGCAGTACTTC
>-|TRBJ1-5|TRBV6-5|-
CASSPPTGGQPQHF
TGTGCCAGCAGCCCGCCGACAGGAGGTCAGCCCCAGCATTTT
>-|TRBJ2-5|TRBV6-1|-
CASSEIPRRDTPYF
TGTGCCAGCAGTGAAATACCCCGCCGGGACACCCCGTACTTC
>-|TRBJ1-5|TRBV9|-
CASSADYSNQPQHF
TGTGCCAGCAGCGCGGACTATAGCAATCAGCCCCAGCATTTT
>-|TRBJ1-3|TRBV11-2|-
CASSLNRVAGNTIYF
TGTGCCAGCAGCTTGAACAGGGTGGCCGGAAACACCATATATTTT
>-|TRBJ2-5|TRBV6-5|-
CASGRRETQYF
TGTGCCAGTGGGCGCCGAGAGACCCAGTACTTC
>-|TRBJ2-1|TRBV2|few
CASSERGGASYNEQFF
TGTGCCAGCAGTGAAAGGGGGGGGGCCTCCTACAATGAGCAGTTCTTC
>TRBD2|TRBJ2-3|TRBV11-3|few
CASSLGTGTSNADTQYF
TGTGCCAGCAGCTTAGGCACCGGGACTAGCAATGCAGATACGCAGTATTTT
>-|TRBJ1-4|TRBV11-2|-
CASRSGEKLFF
TGTGCCAGCAGGTCAGGTGAAAAACTGTTTTTT